The 32 T cell receptor beta chains presented below share a single source sample, sequenced in a study of kidney transplant recipient with SARS-CoV-2 infection. TCRdb recomputed calls from the reads with MiXCR, one row per CDR3 protein. The repertoire includes 200,000 to 300,000 distinct CDR3 sequences, 25% to 35% of them detected once, and 7% to 8% sits in the top ten. Material: a blood sample, obtained at baseline and between days 110 and 120 from a kidney transplant recipient. Receptors were obtained from a male patient aged 25 to 39 who had COVID-19 and was a kidney transplant recipient. The T cells may partly be graft donor cells.

As regards this clonotype: A much larger clone differs from this one at a single base, so this may be a read error. Because the CDR3 is missing its conserved closing phenylalanine or tryptophan, this is likely a read error. The rearrangement uses TRBV5-5 and TRBJ1-1; D not certain. CDR1 is SGHKS, CDR2 YYEKEE, per germline (reference sequence). The CDR3 is 14 amino acids. The V end lost 2 bases, the J end lost 5 bases, and 13 bases lay between the germline ends. The CDR3 DNA reads TGTGCCAGCAGCTTCGGTAGCGGAGGAACTGAAGCTTTCTCT. Translating it yields CASSFGSGGTEAFS.

This clonotype has a count of ten or more. The genes are TRBV6-5 and TRBJ2-1; 8 bases map to TRBD2. CDR1 and CDR2 from the germline V gene are MNHEY and SVGAGI. V dropped 7 bases and J dropped 0; count of bases not matched to a gene: 5. The CDR3 totals 15 residues. In DNA, the CDR3 is TGTGCCAGCACCCGGGCGGGGGGCTCCTACAATGAGCAGTTCTTC. This codes for CASTRAGGSYNEQFF.

The table lists this clonotype with many counts. The chain uses TRBV19 and TRBJ1-2; D is unclear. The CDR3 loop spans 17 amino acids. The V gene's germline CDR1 is LNHDA and CDR2 SQIVND (reference sequence). Trimming stripped 5 bases from V and 4 bases from J, with 23 bases between. CDR3 in amino acids: CASSGILTNRKTYGYTF. The CDR3 DNA sequence: TGTGCCAGTAGTGGTATTTTGACAAATCGAAAGACCTATGGCTACACCTTC.

By share, this clonotype counts as medium-sized. This chain links TRBV27 with TRBJ1-6; D is possibly TRBD1 (6 bases). CDR1 MNHEY and CDR2 SMNVEV come from the germline V gene (reference sequence). CDR3 size: 15 residues. V was clipped by 6 bases and J by 6 bases, with 15 bases between them. CDR3 residues: CASSPWTVGNSPLHF. CDR3 sequence (DNA): TGTGCCAGCAGCCCATGGACAGTCGGTAATTCACCCCTCCACTTT.

This clonotype occurred many times. The chain has TRBV25-1 and TRBJ1-2; D remains ambiguous. The CDR3 is made up of 17 amino acids. V was clipped by 5 bases and J by 4 bases, with 23 bases between them. Germline-derived CDR1 and CDR2 are MGHDK and SYGVNS. In DNA form, the CDR3 reads TGTGCCAGCAGTTCGGTAACAGAACTGGGAAAGACCTATGGCTACACCTTC. This encodes CASSSVTELGKTYGYTF.

The sample holds a few counts of this clonotype. The V gene is TRBV9, the J gene TRBJ2-1; 8 bases agree with TRBD1. Germline V gene lookup returns CDR1 SGDLS and CDR2 YYNGEE. The CDR3 is made up of 18 amino acids. J lost 4 bases, V lost 4 bases, and 16 bases had no gene match. The CDR3 nucleotides read TGTGCCAGCAGCTCCGATCCCCTCACAGGGGGTACTTACAATGAGCAGTTCTTC. As protein: CASSSDPLTGGTYNEQFF.

This clonotype was seen many times. V usage is TRBV12-3 or TRBV12-4 and J usage is TRBJ2-3; the match to TRBD1 covers 7 bases. V was clipped by 3 bases and J by 7 bases; unmatched bases: 10. The CDR3 is made up of 15 amino acids. This chain's CDR3 is CASSFRTGAPNTQYF. The CDR3 coding sequence is TGTGCCAGCAGTTTTCGCACAGGGGCGCCAAATACGCAGTATTTT.

This clonotype was seen many times. The J gene is TRBJ2-7, the V gene TRBV13, with 7 bases that match TRBD1. The CDR3 sequence is 16 residues long. Trimming removed 7 bases from V and 2 bases from J; junction bases left unmatched: 14. CDR1 and CDR2 from the germline V gene are PRHDT and FYEKMQ (reference sequence). The CDR3 sequence: CASTLREKQGTYEQYF. CDR3 bases: TGTGCCAGCACCCTTCGGGAAAAACAGGGGACCTACGAGCAGTACTTC.

This clonotype was seen ten or more times. V and J are TRBV20-1 and TRBJ2-7, with D perhaps matching TRBD2 (5 bases). This CDR3 has 11 amino acids. CDR1 and CDR2 from the germline V gene are DFQATT and SNEGSKA (reference sequence). Trimming removed 7 bases at V and 5 bases at J, with 12 bases between. CDR3 region: CSVSRADEQYF. CDR3 bases: TGCAGTGTTTCGAGGGCTGACGAGCAGTACTTC.

Worth noting for this clonotype: It may be a read error: a sequence one base away is much more abundant. This chain joins TRBV6-5 and TRBJ2-7; D may be TRBD1 or TRBD2 (5 bases each). CDR3 length: 13 amino acids. The V end was cut by 5 bases, the J end by 4 bases, with 12 bases between. Germline V gene sequence: CDR1 MNHEY, CDR2 SVGAGI. CDR3 residues: CASSERGEYEQYF. The DNA of the CDR3 is TGTGCCAGCAGTGAAAGAGGGGAATACGAGCAGTACTTC.

There are many counts of this clonotype. V and J are TRBV7-2 and TRBJ1-2; possible D gene TRBD1, 5 bases. CDR1 is SGHTA and CDR2 is FQGNSA in the germline V gene. Trimming took 2 bases from V and 4 from J, leaving 8 bases between them. The CDR3 covers 13 residues. This chain's CDR3 is CASSLNTGYGYTF. The CDR3 DNA is TGTGCCAGCAGCTTAAACACAGGCTATGGCTACACCTTC.

This clonotype was counted between two and nine times. This rearrangement joins TRBV4-1 to TRBJ1-2, with D perhaps matching TRBD1 (5 bases). The germline CDR1 and CDR2 sequences are MGHRA and YSYEKL. This CDR3 is built from 13 residues. Trimming removed 1 base from V and 4 bases from J, with 7 bases in between. Written as DNA, the CDR3 is TGCGCCAGCAGCCAAGGACAGTTCTATGGCTACACCTTC. As protein: CASSQGQFYGYTF.

In the case of this clonotype: A much more abundant neighbour one base away suggests this may be a read error. The chain employs TRBV20-1 and TRBJ1-5; D call uncertain. The V gene's germline CDR1 is DFQATT and CDR2 SNEGSKA (reference sequence). V dropped 5 bases and J dropped 6 bases, with 11 bases sitting between them. This CDR3 is built from 12 residues. The CDR3 loop reads CSAPAPSQPQHF. The CDR3 DNA reads as TGCAGTGCTCCGGCGCCTTCTCAGCCCCAGCATTTT.

Note on this clonotype: Given a much more abundant clone one base away, this may be a read error. V usage is TRBV15 and J usage is TRBJ2-5, with D tentatively TRBD2 (5 bases). The J call may not be correct, given that the DNA end is closer to TRBJ2-7. The CDR3 has 15 amino acids. CDR1 and CDR2 from the germline V gene are LNHNV and YYDKDF (reference sequence). CDR3 DNA: TGTGCCGCCAGCAGAGGAGGTGGAGGCAACTACGAGCAGTACTTC. Its translation: CAASRGGGGNYEQYF.

This clonotype was detected only a few times. The rearrangement joins TRBV7-9 to TRBJ1-2; no definite D call. CDR3 length equals 17 residues. The V and J ends lost 5 bases and 4 bases respectively, with 23 bases between them. Germline V gene data show CDR1 as SEHNR and CDR2 as FQNEAQ (reference sequence). The CDR3 loop is CASSVATYHGKTYGYTF. CDR3 DNA sequence: TGTGCCAGCAGCGTCGCTACATACCATGGAAAGACCTATGGCTACACCTTC. The full variable domain, completed using reference TRBV7-9 and TRBJ1-2, is DTGVSQNPRHKITKRGQNVTFRCDPISEHNRLYWYRQTLGQGPEFLTYFQNEAQLEKSRLLSDRFSAERPKGSFSTLEIQRTEQGDSAMYLCASSVATYHGKTYGYTFGSGTRLTVV.

The V gene is TRBV6-5, the J gene TRBJ2-5; 9 bases agree with TRBD2. The CDR3 has 19 residues. The V gene end was trimmed by 5 bases and the J gene end by 4 bases; junction bases not matched to a gene: 20. CDR1 and CDR2 from the germline V gene are MNHEY and SVGAGI. CDR3 nucleotides: TGTGCCAGCAGTGACTGGTTAGCGGGAGCGGGTTCTTCTGGAGAGACCCAGTACTTC. It translates to CASSDWLAGAGSSGETQYF.

Comment on this clonotype: A read error may explain this, as a much larger clone is one base away. The rearrangement uses TRBV7-1 and TRBJ1-2; no clear D. TRBV7-1 is an open reading frame whose function is uncertain. This CDR3 is built from 17 residues. CDR3 coding DNA: TGTGCCAGCAGCACCACGACTCACGAGGGAAAGACCTATGGCCACACCTTC. Translation: CASSTTTHEGKTYGHTF.

A note on this clonotype: Possible read error: a much larger clone is one base away. The chain has TRBV21-1 and TRBJ2-3; TRBD2 reflects the table's D call only, with no check against the DNA. TRBV21-1 is a pseudogene locus. The CDR3 has 17 residues. In nucleotides, the CDR3 is TGTGCCGGCAGCAGGGTGCTAGCTACAGTCATGCAAGATACGCAGTATTTT. Translation gives CAGSRVLATVMQDTQYF.

This clonotype was recorded many times. This chain links TRBV27 with TRBJ1-1, with no clear D. V gave up 4 bases and J gave up 6 bases, with 15 bases separating them. CDR3 length equals 14 residues. Germline CDR1 reads MNHEY; CDR2 reads SMNVEV (reference sequence). CDR3 residues: CASSSNLMAPEAFF. The CDR3 DNA follows: TGTGCCAGCAGTTCCAACCTTATGGCTCCTGAAGCTTTCTTT.

This clonotype was recorded at least ten times. The chain carries TRBV24-1 and TRBJ1-3, with 10 bases that match TRBD1. Germline V gene sequence: CDR1 KGHDR, CDR2 SFDVKD. CDR3 length: 17 residues. J was trimmed by 6 bases and V by 3 bases; bases with no gene match: 10. This chain's CDR3 is CATSDGENDRGLNTIYF. The CDR3, as DNA: TGTGCCACCAGTGATGGAGAGAACGACAGGGGGCTAAACACCATATATTTT.

There are many counts of this clonotype. The chain has TRBV18 and TRBJ2-2, with TRBD1 matching 7 bases. The V segment lost 4 bases and the J segment 3 bases; nucleotides outside the gene matches: 8. Germline lookup yields CDR1 KGHSH and CDR2 LQKENI. CDR3 size: 16 residues. The CDR3 coding sequence is TGTGCCAGCTCACTCCAACAGGGGATGGACACCGGGGAGCTGTTTTTT. Its translation is CASSLQQGMDTGELFF.

For this clonotype: This may come from a read error, since a much larger clone is one base off. The gene calls are TRBV7-6 and TRBJ2-6; 8 bases match TRBD1. Looked up from germline, CDR1 is SGHVS and CDR2 is FNYEAQ. This CDR3 contains 18 residues. This CDR3 is CASSWWDRLLRGASVLTF. Here the CDR3 DNA reads TGTGCCAGCAGCTGGTGGGACAGGCTTCTTAGGGGGGCCAGCGTCCTGACTTTC.

This clonotype appeared a few times. The rearrangement uses TRBV7-2 and TRBJ2-3; TRBD1 aligns across 9 bases. Looked up from germline, CDR1 is SGHTA and CDR2 is FQGNSA. This CDR3 is built from 16 residues. Trimming removed 5 bases from V and 2 bases from J; junction bases left unmatched: 8. The CDR3 reads CASSGTQGAYTDTQYF. DNA of the CDR3: TGTGCCAGCAGCGGCACACAGGGGGCCTACACAGATACGCAGTATTTT.

A word on this clonotype: It may be a read error: a sequence one base away is much more abundant. The rearrangement links TRBV24-1 to TRBJ1-2, with TRBD1 matching over 7 bases. J lost 8 bases, V lost 4 bases, and 12 bases had no gene match. CDR3 length: 15 amino acids. Looked up from germline, CDR1 is KGHDR and CDR2 is SFDVKD. CDR3 coding DNA: TGTGCCACCAGTGACGGCGGGACAGCTCTCGGCGGCTACACCTTC. Encoded protein: CATSDGGTALGGYTF.

Concerning this clonotype: A much bigger clone sits one base away, suggesting this may be a read error. The rearrangement joins TRBV18 to TRBJ1-1, with D uncertain. Per germline, CDR1 KGHSH and CDR2 LQKENI. Trimming removed 7 bases at V and 1 base at J, with 13 bases between. The CDR3 extends over 14 amino acids. CDR3 DNA sequence: TGTGCCAGCTTATCCGCGGCACGGAACACTGAAGCTTTCTTT. Its translation: CASLSAARNTEAFF.

A word on this clonotype: A much larger clone differs from this one at a single base, so this may be a read error. The chain is built from TRBV7-9 and TRBJ1-5, with a tentative D call TRBD1 (6 bases). This CDR3 has 13 residues. The ends were cut back, 11 bases at V and 6 bases at J, with 17 bases in the middle. CDR1 is SEHNR, CDR2 FQNEAQ, per germline (reference sequence). The chain's CDR3 is CAGTLGGPQPQHF. Written as DNA, the CDR3 is TGTGCCGGCACCCTCGGGGGCCCTCAGCCCCAGCATTTT.

This clonotype was seen many times. The DNA for the CDR3 is TGTGCCAGCAGCTCCGGGACAGGGGGCTCTGGAAACACCATATATTTT. Its protein is CASSSGTGGSGNTIYF. This sequence joins TRBV7-8 and TRBJ1-3; 11 bases are a match to TRBD1. CDR3 size: 16 residues. V was clipped by 4 bases and J by 0 bases; unmatched bases: 2. Germline lookup yields CDR1 SGHVS and CDR2 FQNEAQ.

Regarding this clonotype: This clone may be a read error of a much larger clone one base away. The chain employs TRBV6-5 and TRBJ1-5, with D perhaps matching TRBD1 (5 bases). Germline assignment: CDR1 MNHEY and CDR2 SVGAGI. This CDR3 spans 13 amino acids. In DNA form, the CDR3 reads TGTGCCAGCAGGACAGCCATGAATCAGCTCCAGCATTTT. Its translation is CASRTAMNQLQHF.

To note about this clonotype: A much larger clone is a single base away; this may be a read error. The CDR3 loop is CASSLAPSARKTYGYTF. For the CDR3, the DNA is TGTGCCAGCAGCCTCGCACCTTCAGCTCGAAAGACCTATGGCTACACCTTC. The gene calls are TRBV7-4 and TRBJ1-2; no definite D call. Trimming removed 5 bases from V and 4 bases from J, with 23 bases in between. Per germline, CDR1 SGHVT and CDR2 SQSDAQ. The CDR3 consists of 17 residues.

This clonotype occurred many times. The V gene is TRBV5-6, the J gene TRBJ2-7; 10 bases match TRBD2. The CDR3 is 14 residues long. J was trimmed by 3 bases and V by 4 bases; bases with no gene match: 4. Germline V gene data show CDR1 as SGHDT and CDR2 as YYEEEE. The CDR3 loop reads CASSLGLANYEQYF. The CDR3 DNA sequence: TGTGCCAGCAGCCTGGGACTAGCGAACTACGAGCAGTACTTC.

To note about this clonotype: Given a much more abundant clone one base away, this may be a read error. J is TRBJ2-7 and V is TRBV2, with 8 bases identical to TRBD1. The germline CDR1 and CDR2 sequences are SNHLY and FYNNEI. V shed 5 bases and J 4 bases; nucleotides not matched to a gene: 7. This CDR3 region has 14 residues. DNA of the CDR3: TGTGCCAGCAGTTTGGACAGGGAGCTATACGAGCAGTACTTC. Translating it yields CASSLDRELYEQYF.

This clonotype was seen ten or more times. The chain joins TRBV20-1 to TRBJ2-1, with TRBD1 identical over 8 bases. Germline V gene sequence: CDR1 DFQATT, CDR2 SNEGSKA (reference sequence). This CDR3 has 13 amino acids. The V and J ends lost 0 bases and 8 bases, in that order; junction bases with no gene match: 3. The DNA for the CDR3 is TGCAGTGCTAGAGAACAGGGGGAAGATGAGCAGTTCTTC. Protein sequence: CSAREQGEDEQFF.